A single sample gave rise to the 9 T cell receptor beta chains below, sequenced in a study of long-term antiretroviral therapy in people with HIV. At survey level, the immunoSEQ assay was run in its v3.0 version. Sequencing used immunoSEQ multiplex PCR; TCRdb keeps in-frame clones, though not all of them. Of 34,000 or so clones in the sample, around 94% were seen once. The starting material was unsorted PBMCs, obtained approximately 5 years after starting antiretroviral therapy. These receptors were obtained from a woman aged 50 to 65 with HIV.

J is TRBJ2-3 and V is TRBV7-2; no definite D call. Germline CDR1 is SGHTA and CDR2 is FQGNSA. Between the trimmed V and J ends, which lost 2 bases and 4 bases, there was a span of 4 bases. This CDR3 contains 12 residues. The CDR3 protein is CASSLKADTQYF. CDR3 DNA: TGTGCCAGCAGCTTAAAGGCAGATACGCAGTATTTT.

This sequence joins TRBV5-6 and TRBJ2-2; D is undetermined. CDR3 length: 13 amino acids. Per the germline V gene, CDR1 is SGHDT and CDR2 is YYEEEE. Trimming removed 3 bases from V and 3 bases from J, with 6 bases in between. CDR3 nucleotide sequence: TGTGCCAGCAGCTCCGTTGACACCGGGGAGCTGTTTTTT. It specifies CASSSVDTGELFF.

The CDR3 here is CASSFPRGRETQYF. In DNA, the CDR3 is TGCGCCAGCAGCTTTCCGCGGGGTCGGGAGACCCAGTACTTC. The gene calls are TRBV5-1 and TRBJ2-5; TRBD2 might be the D (6 bases). Germline values: CDR1 SGHRS, CDR2 YFSETQ. The CDR3 length is 14 residues. V was pared by 2 bases and J by 5 bases, with 13 bases between.

The chain combines TRBV5-1 with TRBJ1-2, with 9 bases aligning to TRBD1. Per germline, CDR1 SGHRS and CDR2 YFSETQ. V lost 4 bases and J lost 8; bases outside the gene matches: 12. This CDR3 has 15 residues. CDR3 bases: TGCGCCAGCAGCCCACAGGGGGCACAACAGGAGGGCTACACCTTC. Translated: CASSPQGAQQEGYTF.

Concerning this clone: A read error may account for a junction end that differs from germline. The V call is TRBV7-7, the J call TRBJ2-1, with D unresolved. Germline CDR1 SSHAT, CDR2 FNYEAQ (reference sequence). This CDR3 is built from 15 residues. The CDR3 nucleotides are TGTGCTAGCAGCTTAAACGGAGAGAGTATGGGGGAGCAGTTCTTC. Amino acids: CASSLNGESMGEQFF.

The chain employs TRBV7-8 and TRBJ2-5, with 11 positions matching TRBD2. CDR1 is SGHVS, CDR2 FQNEAQ, per germline. The CDR3 contains 15 residues. The V gene end was trimmed by 5 bases and the J gene end by 5 bases; junction bases not matched to a gene: 7. CDR3: CASSHRTSGSETQYF. The CDR3, as DNA: TGTGCCAGCAGCCACCGGACTAGCGGGTCCGAGACCCAGTACTTC.

The CDR3 bases are TGTGCCAGCAGCTCGGGGGACTCGGGGGGAGGGGGTACGCAGTATTTT. Encoded protein: CASSSGDSGGGGTQYF. This chain uses TRBV5-4 with TRBJ2-3; a weak D match, TRBD2 (7 bases). This CDR3 comprises 16 residues. Per the germline V gene, CDR1 is SGHNT and CDR2 is YYREEE (reference sequence). Trimming left V 3 bases short and J 8 bases short, with 22 bases between.

J is TRBJ1-2 and V is TRBV15; a possible D gene is TRBD1 (5 bases). The germline V gene encodes CDR1 LNHNV and CDR2 YYDKDF (reference sequence). The CDR3 covers 16 residues. V dropped 0 bases and J dropped 8 bases, with 19 bases sitting between them. The CDR3 reads CATSRDLVGVGEGYTF. CDR3 nucleotides: TGTGCCACCAGCAGAGATCTCGTAGGGGTGGGTGAAGGCTACACCTTC.

The V and J genes are TRBV7-2 and TRBJ2-7, with D hard to call. CDR1 SGHTA and CDR2 FQGNSA come from the germline V gene. The CDR3 loop spans 11 amino acids. The germline V and J ends were trimmed by 5 bases and 4 bases, with 6 bases remaining between them. The CDR3 DNA reads TGTGCCAGCAGCGAATCTTACGAGCAGTACTTC. Protein product: CASSESYEQYF.